This TCR beta chain comes out of a study of spatial heterogeneity in lung cancer. Study-wide context: Among detected sequences, beta-chain ones consistently exceeded alpha-chain ones in number.

Time point specified: sample taken at primary tumor resection. Sequencing of whole RNA from tumor, nontumor lung or frozen PBMC involved no sorting. Samples were obtained from approximately 76 donors, all untreated early-stage non-small cell lung cancer patients. Study-wide results and limits: Relative to follow-up, resection was when ubiquitous expanded tumor TCRs appeared more in blood.

The sample holds a few counts of this clonotype. The antigen is undetermined. The library protocol tagged each TCR cDNA with a unique molecular identifier. TCRdb re-called the 5' RACE reads through MiXCR, storing one row per CDR3 protein. The sample carries tens of thousands of distinct CDR3 sequences, approximately 12% recorded once. The CDR3 runs 16 residues. Germline V lookup: CDR1 SGHRS, CDR2 YFSETQ. The junction had 6 bases not matched to a gene; V was cut back by 3 bases and J by 0 bases. This chain joins TRBV5-1 and TRBJ2-4; 7 nucleotides align to TRBD1. The sequence came from a male donor with early-stage non-small cell lung cancer. The source was PBMCs, collected at surgery. CDR3: CASSYGTALAKNIQYF. The CDR3 DNA reads TGCGCCAGCAGCTACGGGACAGCTCTAGCCAAAAACATTCAGTACTTC.